A single sample gave rise to the 6 T cell receptor beta chains below, sequenced in a study of T cell therapy after organ transplantation. Noted time point: 20-29 weeks after completion of therapy. No antigens are known for them. The repertoire was sequenced with immunoSEQ multiplex PCR; TCRdb's copy has only in-frame clones and lacks some. The data contain 17,000 or so clones, 65% to 90% of them seen just once; the ten biggest clones take up roughly 28%. Sequenced material: CD8+ T cells from blood, taken after autologous CMV-specific T cell therapy. The receptors were gathered from a human patient who had received a solid organ transplant and had CMV disease. The T cells may come from the graft donor.

CDR3 bases: TGTGCCAGCAGCTTGGAACGGGACACTGAAGCTTTCTTT. Its protein is CASSLERDTEAFF. The chain couples TRBV5-4 to TRBJ1-1; D gene ambiguous. The ends were cut back, 0 bases at V and 3 bases at J, with 6 bases in the middle. The CDR3 spans 13 residues. CDR1 is SGHNT, CDR2 YYREEE, per germline (reference sequence).

The genes are TRBV5-1 and TRBJ2-7, with 7 bases matching TRBD1. V trimming: 4 bases; J trimming: 5 bases; junction bases outside the gene matches: 9. The CDR3 extends over 14 amino acids. Germline loops: CDR1 SGHRS, CDR2 YFSETQ. The CDR3 protein is CASSGRQGLDEQYF. The DNA of the CDR3 is TGCGCCAGCAGCGGAAGACAGGGTCTCGACGAGCAGTACTTC.

V is TRBV4-2 and J is TRBJ2-7; 11 bases match TRBD1. Germline V gene sequence: CDR1 LGHNA, CDR2 YNFKEQ. The trim removed 3 bases at V and 5 bases at J, leaving 6 bases unmatched. The CDR3 length is 15 residues. The chain's CDR3 is CASSQVPGQGDEQYF. As DNA, the CDR3 is TGTGCCAGCAGCCAGGTCCCGGGACAGGGGGACGAGCAGTACTTC.

The chain links TRBV7-9 to TRBJ1-2; 8 nucleotides align to TRBD1. V lost 3 bases and J lost 7; bases outside the gene matches: 7. Germline V lookup: CDR1 SEHNR, CDR2 FQNEAQ (reference sequence). The CDR3 sequence is 14 residues long. CDR3: CASSFSGGASGYTF. In DNA, the CDR3 is TGTGCCAGCAGCTTCTCAGGGGGCGCATCTGGCTACACCTTC.

The genes are TRBV27 and TRBJ2-2; D not certain. Trimming left V 3 bases short and J 4 bases short, with 9 bases between. Per the germline V gene, CDR1 is MNHEY and CDR2 is SMNVEV (reference sequence). This CDR3 is 14 amino acids long. The CDR3 protein is CASSFGQSTGELFF. In nucleotides, the CDR3 is TGTGCCAGCAGTTTTGGGCAGAGCACCGGGGAGCTGTTTTTT.

By sample share, this clone is medium-sized. The chain recombines TRBV4-1 with TRBJ2-1, with 9 bases identical to TRBD1. Germline V gene data show CDR1 as MGHRA and CDR2 as YSYEKL. The CDR3 is made up of 18 amino acids. The V gene end was trimmed by 3 bases and the J gene end by 4 bases; junction bases not matched to a gene: 13. DNA of the CDR3: TGCGCCAGCAGCCATCCACGGACAGGGGCACCCCTATACAATGAGCAGTTCTTC. Its protein is CASSHPRTGAPLYNEQFF.